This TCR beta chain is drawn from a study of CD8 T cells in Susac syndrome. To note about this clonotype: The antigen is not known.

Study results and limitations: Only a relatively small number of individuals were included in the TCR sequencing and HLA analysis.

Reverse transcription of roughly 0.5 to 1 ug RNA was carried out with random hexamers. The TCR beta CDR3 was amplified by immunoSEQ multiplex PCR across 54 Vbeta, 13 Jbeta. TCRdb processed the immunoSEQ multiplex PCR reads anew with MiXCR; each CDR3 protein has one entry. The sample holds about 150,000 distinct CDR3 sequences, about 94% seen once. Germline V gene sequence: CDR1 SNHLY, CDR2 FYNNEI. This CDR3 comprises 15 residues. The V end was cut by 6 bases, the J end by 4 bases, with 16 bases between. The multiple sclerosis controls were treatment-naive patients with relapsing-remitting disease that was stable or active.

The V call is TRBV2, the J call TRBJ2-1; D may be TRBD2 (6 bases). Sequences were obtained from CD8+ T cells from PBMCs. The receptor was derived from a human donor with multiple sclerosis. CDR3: CASRDRDFHYNEQFF. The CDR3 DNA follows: TGTGCCAGCAGGGACCGGGACTTCCATTACAATGAGCAGTTCTTC. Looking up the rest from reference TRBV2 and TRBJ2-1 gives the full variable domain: EPEVTQTPSHQVTQMGQEVILRCVPISNHLYFYWYRQILGQKVEFLVSFYNNEISEKSEIFDDQFSVERPDGSNFTLKIRSTKLEDSAMYFCASRDRDFHYNEQFFGPGTRLTVL.